The present T cell receptor beta chain was sequenced within a study of spatial heterogeneity in lung cancer. For the study at large: Beta-chain sequences consistently outnumbered alpha-chain sequences in detection. Raw reads showed each unique TCR and UMI combination turning up more than ten times on average. Points from the study as a whole: Whereas they appeared in blood less at follow-up, ubiquitous expanded tumor TCRs appeared there more at resection.

This clonotype has a handful of counts. Its antigen is not known. The time point: sample taken at primary tumor resection. Sequencing of whole RNA from tumor, nontumor lung or frozen PBMC involved no sorting. The CDR3 sequence is 14 residues long. Germline assignment: CDR1 LGHDT and CDR2 YNNKEL (reference sequence). V was clipped by 4 bases and J by 0 bases, with 7 bases between them. Every cDNA TCR molecule received its own unique molecular identifier. TCRdb fed the 5' RACE reads into MiXCR, producing one record per CDR3 protein. The sample carries around 60,000 distinct CDR3 sequences, 7.5% to 8.5% recorded once.

The sequenced sample was PBMCs, obtained at surgery. The chain uses TRBV3-1 and TRBJ1-3; D is perhaps TRBD1 (5 bases). This clonotype originated in a female donor with early-stage non-small cell lung cancer. The CDR3 loop reads CASSPGASGNTIYF. The CDR3 DNA reads as TGTGCCAGCAGCCCCGGGGCCTCTGGAAACACCATATATTTT.